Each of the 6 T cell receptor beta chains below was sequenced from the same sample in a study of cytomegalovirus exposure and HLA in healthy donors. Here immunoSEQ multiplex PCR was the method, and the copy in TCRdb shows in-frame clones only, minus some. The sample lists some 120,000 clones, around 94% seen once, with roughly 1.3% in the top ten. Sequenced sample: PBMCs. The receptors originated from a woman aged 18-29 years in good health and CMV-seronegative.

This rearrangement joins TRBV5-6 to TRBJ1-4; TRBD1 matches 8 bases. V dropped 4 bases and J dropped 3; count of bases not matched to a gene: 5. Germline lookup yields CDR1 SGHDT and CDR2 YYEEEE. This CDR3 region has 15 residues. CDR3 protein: CASSPPGQANEKLFF. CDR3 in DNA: TGTGCCAGCAGCCCCCCGGGACAGGCTAATGAAAAACTGTTTTTT.

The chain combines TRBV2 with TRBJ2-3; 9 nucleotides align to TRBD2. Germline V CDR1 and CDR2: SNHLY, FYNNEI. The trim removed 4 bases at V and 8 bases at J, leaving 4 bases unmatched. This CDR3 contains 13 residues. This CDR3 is CASSVTAGGTQYF. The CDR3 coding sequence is TGTGCCAGCAGTGTGACAGCGGGAGGTACGCAGTATTTT.

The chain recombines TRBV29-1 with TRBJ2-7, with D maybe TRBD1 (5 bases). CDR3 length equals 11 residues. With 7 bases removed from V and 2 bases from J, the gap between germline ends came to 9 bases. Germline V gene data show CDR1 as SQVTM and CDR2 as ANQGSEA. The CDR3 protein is CSGGGTYEQYF. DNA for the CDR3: TGCAGCGGGGGCGGAACCTACGAGCAGTACTTC.

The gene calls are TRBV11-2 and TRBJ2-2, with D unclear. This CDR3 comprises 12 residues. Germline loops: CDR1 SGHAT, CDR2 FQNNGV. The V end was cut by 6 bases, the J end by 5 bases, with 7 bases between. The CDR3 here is CASSLSTGELFF. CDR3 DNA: TGTGCCAGCAGTTTATCAACCGGGGAGCTGTTTTTT.

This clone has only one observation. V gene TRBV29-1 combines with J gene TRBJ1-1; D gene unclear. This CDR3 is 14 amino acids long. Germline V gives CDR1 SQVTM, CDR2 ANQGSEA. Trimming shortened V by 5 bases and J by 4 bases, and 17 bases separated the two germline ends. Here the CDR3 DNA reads TGCAGCGTTCCCTGGGAGGGATGGGGCACTGAAGCTTTCTTT. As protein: CSVPWEGWGTEAFF.

Here the CDR3 reads CASSGEQGGGNTIYF. In DNA form, the CDR3 reads TGTGCCAGCAGCGGAGAACAGGGCGGTGGAAACACCATATATTTT. The chain has TRBV7-6 and TRBJ1-3; the D gene is possibly TRBD1 (6 bases). V was trimmed by 5 bases and J by 3 bases, leaving 14 bases between them. There are 15 residues in the CDR3. The germline V gene has CDR1 SGHVS and CDR2 FNYEAQ.